This TCR beta chain was recovered during a study of blood T cell repertoires in COVID-19. Study background: In each case, the material was cDNA or gDNA derived from T cells, B-cell-depleted T cells, or PBMCs.

Clones were read by immunoSEQ multiplex PCR, and TCRdb kept only the in-frame ones, dropping some. The sample includes 200,000 to 250,000 clones, approximately 81% of them seen just once. Trimming stripped 1 base from V and 2 bases from J, with 14 bases between. The CDR3 consists of 16 residues. Germline V CDR1 and CDR2: LGHNA, YSLEER. This sequence joins TRBV4-3 and TRBJ1-2; D is unresolved. What was sequenced was peripheral blood. The TCR sequence derives from a woman older than 75 with acute or convalescent COVID-19. CDR3 bases: TGCGCCAGCAGCCAAGGTTTGGCGAGGATCAACTATGGCTACACCTTC. Its protein product is CASSQGLARINYGYTF.